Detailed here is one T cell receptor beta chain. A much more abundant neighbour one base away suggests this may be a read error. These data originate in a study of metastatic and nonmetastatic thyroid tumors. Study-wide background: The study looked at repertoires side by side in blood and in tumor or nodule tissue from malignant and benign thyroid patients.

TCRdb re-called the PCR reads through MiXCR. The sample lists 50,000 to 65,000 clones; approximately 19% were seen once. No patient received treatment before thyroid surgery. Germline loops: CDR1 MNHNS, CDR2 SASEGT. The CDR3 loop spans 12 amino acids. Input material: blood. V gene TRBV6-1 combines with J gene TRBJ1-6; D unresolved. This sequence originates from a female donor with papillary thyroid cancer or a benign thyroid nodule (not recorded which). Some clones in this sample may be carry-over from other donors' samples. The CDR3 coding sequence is TGTGCCGGCAGAAAGAGCAATTCACCCCTCCACTTT. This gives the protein CAGRKSNSPLHF.